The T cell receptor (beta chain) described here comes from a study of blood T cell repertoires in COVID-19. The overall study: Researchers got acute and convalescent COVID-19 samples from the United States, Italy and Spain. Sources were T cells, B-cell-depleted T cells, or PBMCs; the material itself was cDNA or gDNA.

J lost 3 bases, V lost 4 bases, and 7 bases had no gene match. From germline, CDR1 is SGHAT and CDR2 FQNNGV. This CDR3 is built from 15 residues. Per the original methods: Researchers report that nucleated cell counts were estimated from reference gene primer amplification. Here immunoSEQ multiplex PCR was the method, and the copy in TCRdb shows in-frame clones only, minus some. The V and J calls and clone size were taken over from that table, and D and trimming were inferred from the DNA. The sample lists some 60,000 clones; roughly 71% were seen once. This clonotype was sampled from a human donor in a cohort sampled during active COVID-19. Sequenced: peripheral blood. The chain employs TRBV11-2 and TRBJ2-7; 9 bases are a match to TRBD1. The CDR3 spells CASSSGQGTFYEQYF. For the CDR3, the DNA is TGTGCCAGCAGCTCGGGACAGGGCACTTTCTACGAGCAGTACTTC.